These 25 T cell receptor beta chains were all obtained from the same sample, sequenced in a study of post-analysis software for immune sequencing data. The authors incorporated unique molecular identifiers into the TCR beta cDNA libraries. Each CDR3 protein gets one entry after TCRdb re-called the PCR reads with MiXCR. Here the sample spans approximately 730,000 distinct CDR3 sequences, around 42% being singletons. These receptors are not linked to any known antigen. Notes on the study in general: TRBV5-6, TRBV5-1 and TRBV20-1 were among roughly 5 TRBV segments more frequent in patients than controls.

Sample: blood. These receptors were obtained from a girl aged 5 to 17 with multiple sclerosis.

The chain couples TRBV12-3 or TRBV12-4 to TRBJ2-7, with TRBD2 matching 10 bases. CDR3 length equals 15 residues. V gave up 3 bases and J gave up 6 bases; unmatched junction bases: 8. CDR3 nucleotides: TGTGCCAGCAGTTTCCGGCTAGCGGGAGAGTCCGAGCAGTACTTC. Encoded protein: CASSFRLAGESEQYF.

This clonotype appeared a few times. This chain joins TRBV9 and TRBJ2-7; D might be TRBD1 (7 bases). The CDR3 runs 16 residues. Germline CDR1 SGDLS, CDR2 YYNGEE. Deletions cut 0 bases from V and 3 bases from J, with 16 bases between. CDR3 region: CASSVGGTATLYEQYF. The CDR3 region has the DNA TGTGCCAGCAGCGTAGGCGGGACAGCCACACTCTACGAGCAGTACTTC.

J is TRBJ1-2 and V is TRBV20-1; perhaps TRBD1 as D (5 bases). Germline CDR1 DFQATT, CDR2 SNEGSKA (reference sequence). The CDR3 sequence is 13 residues long. V gave up 1 base and J gave up 0 bases, with 6 bases separating them. In nucleotides, the CDR3 is TGCAGTGCTAGAGGACAGACTAACTATGGCTACACCTTC. This sequence encodes CSARGQTNYGYTF.

V usage is TRBV7-3 and J usage is TRBJ2-1, with TRBD2 matching over 8 bases. CDR1 is SGHTA and CDR2 is FQGTGA in the germline V gene. This CDR3 spans 14 amino acids. The junction had 5 bases not matched to a gene; V was cut back by 1 base and J by 9 bases. For the CDR3, the DNA is TGTGCCAGCAGCTTAAGTCCACTAGCGGCTGAGCAGTTCTTC. Translated, it gives CASSLSPLAAEQFF.

This clonotype has a handful of counts. The V gene is TRBV5-1, the J gene TRBJ2-7; D may be TRBD2 (5 bases). Trimming stripped 4 bases from V and 5 bases from J, with 19 bases between. CDR1 and CDR2 from the germline V gene are SGHRS and YFSETQ. The CDR3 is made up of 15 amino acids. The CDR3 loop is CASSAFSPGGDEQYF. The DNA of the CDR3 is TGCGCCAGCAGCGCCTTTAGCCCCGGAGGTGACGAGCAGTACTTC.

The V call is TRBV28, the J call TRBJ2-7, with D hard to call. The germline gives CDR1 MDHEN, CDR2 SYDVKM. V was pared by 3 bases and J by 2 bases, with 11 bases between. The CDR3 consists of 14 residues. This CDR3 reads CASSFIGAPYEQYF. The DNA of the CDR3 is TGTGCCAGCAGTTTTATTGGTGCCCCCTACGAGCAGTACTTC. Full variable domain (remainder filled in from reference TRBV28 and TRBJ2-7): DVKVTQSSRYLVKRTGEKVFLECVQDMDHENMFWYRQDPGLGLRLIYFSYDVKMKEKGDIPEGYSVSREKKERFSLILESASTNQTSMYLCASSFIGAPYEQYFGPGTRLTVT.

The chain employs TRBV5-6 and TRBJ2-7, with 9 bases matching TRBD1. Per germline, CDR1 SGHDT and CDR2 YYEEEE. There are 15 residues in the CDR3. V shed 3 bases, J shed 3 bases, and the junction held 7 bases outside the gene matches. CDR3: CASSWGDRADYEQYF. The CDR3 coding sequence is TGTGCCAGCAGCTGGGGGGACAGGGCGGACTACGAGCAGTACTTC.

The chain combines TRBV7-9 with TRBJ2-3; 9 nucleotides match TRBD1. CDR3 size: 15 residues. The V segment lost 5 bases and the J segment 4 bases; nucleotides outside the gene matches: 7. Germline V gene data show CDR1 as SEHNR and CDR2 as FQNEAQ (reference sequence). CDR3 sequence reads: CASSGRDRDPDTQYF. CDR3 coding DNA: TGTGCCAGCAGCGGCCGGGACAGGGACCCAGATACGCAGTATTTT.

This sequence joins TRBV19 and TRBJ2-7, with D possibly TRBD1 on 6 matching bases. Germline V gene data show CDR1 as LNHDA and CDR2 as SQIVND (reference sequence). V was pared by 5 bases and J by 0 bases, with 14 bases between. The CDR3 totals 15 residues. The CDR3 DNA is TGTGCCAGTAGTCCTGCCCGGGACATCTCCTACGAGCAGTACTTC. This sequence encodes CASSPARDISYEQYF.

This rearrangement joins TRBV3-1 to TRBJ2-6, with TRBD1 matching over 8 bases. CDR1 is LGHDT, CDR2 YNNKEL, per germline (reference sequence). The junction had 4 bases not matched to a gene; V was cut back by 3 bases and J by 3 bases. The CDR3 extends over 16 amino acids. CDR3 coding DNA: TGTGCCAGCAGCCATCGACAGGGGAGTGGGGCCAACGTCCTGACTTTC. Amino acid sequence: CASSHRQGSGANVLTF.

As regards this clonotype: At one end the junction does not follow the germline gene, possibly because of a read error. The chain has TRBV10-3 and TRBJ2-1; D remains unclear. Germline assignment: CDR1 ENHRY and CDR2 SYGVKD. This CDR3 is 16 amino acids long. This CDR3 is CAISDQEQNPYNEQFF. The DNA of the CDR3 is TGCGCCATCAGTGACCAGGAACAGAACCCCTACAATGAGCAGTTCTTC.

The chain has TRBV10-3 and TRBJ2-5; possibly TRBD2 for D (5 bases). The V and J ends lost 4 bases and 5 bases respectively, with 14 bases between them. This CDR3 comprises 14 residues. CDR1 ENHRY and CDR2 SYGVKD come from the germline V gene. CDR3 DNA: TGTGCCATCAGTGGTGCCGGGGTCGGTGAGACCCAGTACTTC. Translation: CAISGAGVGETQYF.

The chain links TRBV6-5 to TRBJ1-2, with TRBD1 matching over 7 bases. Trimming removed 6 bases from V and 8 bases from J; junction bases left unmatched: 6. Germline V gene lookup returns CDR1 MNHEY and CDR2 SVGAGI. This CDR3 is built from 12 residues. The DNA for the CDR3 is TGTGCCAGCAGGAGATACAGGGGCGGCTACACCTTC. Protein: CASRRYRGGYTF.

The genes are TRBV3-1 and TRBJ2-2, with TRBD1 as a possible D gene (6 bases). Per the germline V gene, CDR1 is LGHDT and CDR2 is YNNKEL (reference sequence). V lost 0 bases, J lost 1 base, and 12 bases lay in between. The CDR3 is 17 amino acids. The CDR3, as DNA: TGTGCCAGCAGCCAAGATCGGGTGACAGGGAACACCGGGGAGCTGTTTTTT. Its translation is CASSQDRVTGNTGELFF.

The rearrangement uses TRBV10-3 and TRBJ1-6; D not certain. Trimming cost V 4 bases and J 7 bases, with 8 bases left between them. This CDR3 has 13 amino acids. Germline assignment: CDR1 ENHRY and CDR2 SYGVKD. The CDR3 nucleotides read TGTGCCATCAGTGGGACGGGGAATTCACCCCTCCACTTT. Encoded protein: CAISGTGNSPLHF.

The CDR3, as DNA: TGTGCCAGCAGTTTGGGACAGGGGGCTTGGGAGACCCAGTACTTC. This sequence encodes CASSLGQGAWETQYF. V usage is TRBV12-3 or TRBV12-4 and J usage is TRBJ2-5; 12 positions agree with TRBD1. This CDR3 is built from 15 residues. With 3 bases clipped from V and 5 bases from J, the junction kept 4 bases outside the gene matches.

The table lists this clonotype with a count of one. This chain connects TRBV6-6 to TRBJ1-4; no reliable D call. The germline V gene encodes CDR1 MNHNY and CDR2 SVGAGI (reference sequence). V dropped 9 bases and J dropped 7 bases, with 12 bases sitting between them. The CDR3 consists of 12 residues. The CDR3 DNA reads TGTGCCAGTGACGTGGGTGGTGAAAAACTGTTTTTT. The encoded protein is CASDVGGEKLFF.

This clonotype was counted between two and nine times. V is TRBV4-3 and J is TRBJ2-7, with 8 bases fitting TRBD2. Per germline, CDR1 LGHNA and CDR2 YSLEER. CDR3 length equals 15 residues. V shed 2 bases, J shed 1 base, and the junction held 4 bases outside the gene matches. The CDR3, as DNA: TGCGCCAGCAGCCAAAACCCTAGCGGGTCCTACGAGCAGTACTTC. It is translated as CASSQNPSGSYEQYF.

This clonotype was counted only a few times. V gene TRBV7-2 combines with J gene TRBJ2-1; D is uncertain. Germline CDR1 SGHTA, CDR2 FQGNSA. Trimming stripped 5 bases from V and 9 bases from J, with 11 bases between. CDR3 length: 12 amino acids. CDR3 protein: CASSLSLGEQFF. In DNA, the CDR3 is TGTGCCAGCAGCCTCAGTCTGGGTGAGCAGTTCTTC. The variable domain in full, with the rest retrieved from reference TRBV7-2 and TRBJ2-1, is GAGVSQSPSNKVTEKGKDVELRCDPISGHTALYWYRQSLGQGLEFLIYFQGNSAPDKSGLPSDRFSAERTGGSVSTLTIQRTQQEDSAVYLCASSLSLGEQFFGPGTRLTVL.

The sample holds a few counts of this clonotype. The CDR3 is CASSVWTSGRSGSGKTQYF. The CDR3 region has the DNA TGTGCCAGCAGCGTCTGGACTAGCGGGAGATCGGGGAGCGGGAAGACCCAGTACTTC. This chain joins TRBV7-2 and TRBJ2-5, with 13 bases fitting TRBD2. CDR3 length equals 19 residues. The germline CDR1 and CDR2 sequences are SGHTA and FQGNSA. The trim removed 5 bases at V and 6 bases at J, leaving 18 bases unmatched.

This sequence joins TRBV6-6 and TRBJ2-7; D ambiguous. The CDR3 has 12 amino acids. CDR1 is MNHNY, CDR2 SVGAGI, per germline (reference sequence). Trimming removed 4 bases at V and 2 bases at J, with 6 bases between. Here the CDR3 reads CASSLLPYEQYF. Here the CDR3 DNA reads TGTGCCAGCAGTTTGCTGCCCTACGAGCAGTACTTC.

This clonotype occurred a few times. The chain carries TRBV27 and TRBJ2-3; TRBD2 aligns across 9 bases. The CDR3 runs 20 residues. Germline CDR1 reads MNHEY; CDR2 reads SMNVEV (reference sequence). Trimming cost V 0 bases and J 5 bases; bases outside gene matches: 18. The CDR3 DNA sequence: TGTGCCAGCAGTTTATCGGTCGGGCTTGGCGGGAGGGCCAGGGAAGATACGCAGTATTTT. Amino acid sequence: CASSLSVGLGGRAREDTQYF.

The chain employs TRBV3-1 and TRBJ1-2; 8 nucleotides match TRBD1. V lost 1 base and J lost 7; bases outside the gene matches: 14. Germline CDR1 and CDR2: LGHDT and YNNKEL (reference sequence). The CDR3 has 17 amino acids. CDR3 sequence reads: CASSQAGRDRLRVGYTF. CDR3 sequence (DNA): TGTGCCAGCAGCCAAGCTGGCCGGGACAGGCTTCGAGTTGGCTACACCTTC.

This chain connects TRBV3-1 to TRBJ2-1, with TRBD2 matching over 10 bases. The CDR3 is 16 residues long. Per germline, CDR1 LGHDT and CDR2 YNNKEL (reference sequence). After removal of 7 bases from V and 6 bases from J, the junction contained 12 bases not matched to a gene. CDR3 loop: CASTPVIAGGANEQFF. The CDR3 DNA is TGTGCCAGCACCCCGGTGATAGCGGGAGGCGCCAATGAGCAGTTCTTC.

V usage is TRBV9 and J usage is TRBJ2-5, with a possible D match to TRBD2 (6 bases). The CDR3 consists of 14 residues. Between the trimmed V and J ends, which lost 2 bases and 3 bases, there was a span of 11 bases. CDR1 SGDLS and CDR2 YYNGEE come from the germline V gene. CDR3 region: CASSVSRREETQYF. DNA of the CDR3: TGTGCCAGCAGCGTCAGTAGGAGGGAAGAGACCCAGTACTTC.